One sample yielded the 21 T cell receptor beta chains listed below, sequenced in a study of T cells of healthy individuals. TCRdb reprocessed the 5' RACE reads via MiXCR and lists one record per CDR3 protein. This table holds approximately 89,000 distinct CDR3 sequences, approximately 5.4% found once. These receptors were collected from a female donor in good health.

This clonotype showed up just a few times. DNA for the CDR3: TGTGCTAGTGCACCGGTTGGCGGTATTAGCAATCAGCCCCAGCATTTT. Its translation: CASAPVGGISNQPQHF. The chain joins TRBV12-5 to TRBJ1-5; no reliable D call. The CDR3 sequence is 16 residues long. Germline V gene data show CDR1 as LGHNT and CDR2 as FRNRAP. V was pared by 7 bases and J by 0 bases, with 16 bases between.

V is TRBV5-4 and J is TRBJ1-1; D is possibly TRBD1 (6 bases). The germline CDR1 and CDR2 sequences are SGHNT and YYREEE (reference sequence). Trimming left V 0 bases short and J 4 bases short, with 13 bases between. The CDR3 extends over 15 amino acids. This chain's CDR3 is CASSLEGVRGTEAFF. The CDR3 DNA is TGTGCCAGCAGCTTGGAGGGGGTTCGGGGCACTGAAGCTTTCTTT.

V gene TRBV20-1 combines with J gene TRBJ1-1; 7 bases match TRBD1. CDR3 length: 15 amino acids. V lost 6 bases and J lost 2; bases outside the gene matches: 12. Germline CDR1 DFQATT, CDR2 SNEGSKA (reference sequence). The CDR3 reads CSANKQGTFNTEAFF. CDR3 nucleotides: TGCAGTGCCAACAAACAGGGGACTTTTAACACTGAAGCTTTCTTT.

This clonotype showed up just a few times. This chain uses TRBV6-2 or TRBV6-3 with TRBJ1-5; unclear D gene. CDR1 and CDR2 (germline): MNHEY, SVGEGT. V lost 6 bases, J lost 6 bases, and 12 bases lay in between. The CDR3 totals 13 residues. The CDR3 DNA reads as TGTGCCAGCAGAGCAAATTCGGGTCAGCCCCAGCATTTT. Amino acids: CASRANSGQPQHF.

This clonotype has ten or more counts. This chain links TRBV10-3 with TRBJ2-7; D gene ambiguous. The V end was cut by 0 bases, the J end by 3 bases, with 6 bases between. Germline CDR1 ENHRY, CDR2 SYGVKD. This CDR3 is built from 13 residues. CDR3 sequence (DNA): TGTGCCATCAGTGAGTCTGGCATCTACGAGCAGTACTTC. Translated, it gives CAISESGIYEQYF.

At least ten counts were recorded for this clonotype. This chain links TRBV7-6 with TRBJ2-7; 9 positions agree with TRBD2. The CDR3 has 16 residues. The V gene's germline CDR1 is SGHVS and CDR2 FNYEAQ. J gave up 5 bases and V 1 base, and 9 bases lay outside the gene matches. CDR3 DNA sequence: TGTGCCAGCAGCTTAGTTTTGGCGGGAGGGCCCAACGAGCAGTACTTC. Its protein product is CASSLVLAGGPNEQYF.

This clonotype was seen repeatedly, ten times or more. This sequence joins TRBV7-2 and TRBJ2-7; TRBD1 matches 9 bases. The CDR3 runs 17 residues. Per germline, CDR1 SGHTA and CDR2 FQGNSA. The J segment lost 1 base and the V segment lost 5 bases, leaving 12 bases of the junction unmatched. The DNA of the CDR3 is TGTGCCAGCAGCCGAACGCCCGGGACAGGGAGTTCCTACGAGCAGTACTTC. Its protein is CASSRTPGTGSSYEQYF.

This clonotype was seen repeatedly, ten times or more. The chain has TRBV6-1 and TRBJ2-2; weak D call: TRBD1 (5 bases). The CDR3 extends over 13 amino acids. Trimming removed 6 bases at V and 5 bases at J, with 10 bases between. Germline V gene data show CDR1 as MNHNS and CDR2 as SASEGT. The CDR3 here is CASRPTGTGELFF. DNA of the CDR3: TGTGCCAGCAGACCAACAGGAACCGGGGAGCTGTTTTTT.

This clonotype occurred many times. The CDR3 spells CASSEFWGYTF. The CDR3 nucleotides are TGTGCCAGCAGTGAATTCTGGGGCTACACCTTC. The chain carries TRBV25-1 and TRBJ1-2; D is unclear. This CDR3 spans 11 amino acids. The ends were cut back, 1 base at V and 8 bases at J, with 5 bases in the middle. Germline assignment: CDR1 MGHDK and CDR2 SYGVNS.

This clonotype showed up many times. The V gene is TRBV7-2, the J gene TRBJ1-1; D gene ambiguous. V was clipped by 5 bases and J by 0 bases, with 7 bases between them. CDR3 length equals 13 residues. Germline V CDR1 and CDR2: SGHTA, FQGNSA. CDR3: CASSRKLNTEAFF. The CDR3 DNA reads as TGTGCCAGCAGCAGGAAACTGAACACTGAAGCTTTCTTT. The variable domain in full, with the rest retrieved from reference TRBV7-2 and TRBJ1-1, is GAGVSQSPSNKVTEKGKDVELRCDPISGHTALYWYRQSLGQGLEFLIYFQGNSAPDKSGLPSDRFSAERTGGSVSTLTIQRTQQEDSAVYLCASSRKLNTEAFFGQGTRLTVV.

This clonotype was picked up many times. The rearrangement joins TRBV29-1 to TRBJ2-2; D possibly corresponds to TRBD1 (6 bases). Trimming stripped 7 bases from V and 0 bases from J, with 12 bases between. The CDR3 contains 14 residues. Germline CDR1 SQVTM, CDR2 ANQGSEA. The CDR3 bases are TGCAGCGCGACAGGCCCCGCGAACACCGGGGAGCTGTTTTTT. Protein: CSATGPANTGELFF.

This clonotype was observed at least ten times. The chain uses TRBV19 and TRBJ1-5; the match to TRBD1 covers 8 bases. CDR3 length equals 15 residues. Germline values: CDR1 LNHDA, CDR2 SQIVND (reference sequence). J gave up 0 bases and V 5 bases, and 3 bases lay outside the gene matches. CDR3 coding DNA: TGTGCCAGTAGTCGGACAGGGATTAGCAATCAGCCCCAGCATTTT. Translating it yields CASSRTGISNQPQHF.

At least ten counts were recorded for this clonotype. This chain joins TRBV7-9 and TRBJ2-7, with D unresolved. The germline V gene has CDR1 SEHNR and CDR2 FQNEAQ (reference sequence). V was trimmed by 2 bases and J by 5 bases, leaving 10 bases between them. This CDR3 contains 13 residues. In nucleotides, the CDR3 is TGTGCCAGCAGCTTACACCATGAGGACGAGCAGTACTTC. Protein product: CASSLHHEDEQYF.

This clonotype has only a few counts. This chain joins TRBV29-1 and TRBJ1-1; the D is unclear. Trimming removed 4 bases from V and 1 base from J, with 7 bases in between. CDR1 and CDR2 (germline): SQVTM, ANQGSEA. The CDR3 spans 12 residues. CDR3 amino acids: CSVGPGNTEAFF. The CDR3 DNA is TGCAGCGTTGGTCCGGGGAACACTGAAGCTTTCTTT.

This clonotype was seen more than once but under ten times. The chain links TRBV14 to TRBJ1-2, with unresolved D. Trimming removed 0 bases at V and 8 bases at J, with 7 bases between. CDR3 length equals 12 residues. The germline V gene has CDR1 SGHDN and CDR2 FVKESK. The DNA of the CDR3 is TGTGCCAGCAGCCAAGATCATTTCGGCTACACCTTC. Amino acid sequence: CASSQDHFGYTF. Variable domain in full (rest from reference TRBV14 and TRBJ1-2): EAGVTQFPSHSVIEKGQTVTLRCDPISGHDNLYWYRRVMGKEIKFLLHFVKESKQDESGMPNNRFLAERTGGTYSTLKVQPAELEDSGVYFCASSQDHFGYTFGSGTRLTVV.

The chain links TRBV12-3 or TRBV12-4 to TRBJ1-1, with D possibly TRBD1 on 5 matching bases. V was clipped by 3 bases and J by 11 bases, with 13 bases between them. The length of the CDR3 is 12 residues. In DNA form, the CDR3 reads TGTGCCAGCAGTTTTAGGGACCTGATGGCTTTCTTT. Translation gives CASSFRDLMAFF.

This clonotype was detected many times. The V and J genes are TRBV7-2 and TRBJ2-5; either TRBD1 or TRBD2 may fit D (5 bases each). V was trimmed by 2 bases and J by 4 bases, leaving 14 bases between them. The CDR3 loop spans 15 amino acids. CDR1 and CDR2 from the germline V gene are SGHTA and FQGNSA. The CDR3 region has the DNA TGTGCCAGCAGCTTACCCCCGGGTGGGGGAGAGACCCAGTACTTC. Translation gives CASSLPPGGGETQYF.

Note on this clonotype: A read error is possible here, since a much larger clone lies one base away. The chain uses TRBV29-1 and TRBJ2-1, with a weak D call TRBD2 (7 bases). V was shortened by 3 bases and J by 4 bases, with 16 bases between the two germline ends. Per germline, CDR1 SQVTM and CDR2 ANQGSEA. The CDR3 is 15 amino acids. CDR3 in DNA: TGCAGCGTTGATCCTAGGGGGAGGGGGTACAATGAGCAGTTCTTC. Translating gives CSVDPRGRGYNEQFF.

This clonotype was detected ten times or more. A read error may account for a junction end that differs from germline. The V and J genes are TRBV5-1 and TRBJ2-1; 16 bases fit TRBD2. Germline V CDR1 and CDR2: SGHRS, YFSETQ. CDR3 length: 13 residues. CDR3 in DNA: TGCGCCAGCAGGGGACTAGCGGGAGGGGGACCGGTCTTC. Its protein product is CASRGLAGGGPVF. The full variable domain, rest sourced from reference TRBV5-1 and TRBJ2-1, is KAGVTQTPRYLIKTRGQQVTLSCSPISGHRSVSWYQQTPGQGLQFLFEYFSETQRNKGNFPGRFSGRQFSNSRSEMNVSTLELGDSALYLCASRGLAGGGPVFGPGTRLTVL.

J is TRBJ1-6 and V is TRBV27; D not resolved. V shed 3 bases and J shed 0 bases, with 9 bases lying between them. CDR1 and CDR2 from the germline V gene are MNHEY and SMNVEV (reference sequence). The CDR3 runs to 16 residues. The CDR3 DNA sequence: TGTGCCAGCAGTTTGGTTACCTCCTCCTATAATTCACCCCTCCACTTT. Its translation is CASSLVTSSYNSPLHF.

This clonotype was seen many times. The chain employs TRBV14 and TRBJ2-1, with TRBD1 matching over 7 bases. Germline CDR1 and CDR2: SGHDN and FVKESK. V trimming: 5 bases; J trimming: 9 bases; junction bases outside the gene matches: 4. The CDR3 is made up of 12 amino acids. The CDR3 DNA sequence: TGTGCCAGCAGCAAAACAGGGGTTGAGCAGTTCTTC. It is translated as CASSKTGVEQFF.